The 5 T cell receptor beta chains below were found in one sample sequenced in a study of cytomegalovirus exposure and HLA in healthy donors. The study ran its PCR with 60 Vbeta and 13 Jbeta primers. Sequencing used immunoSEQ multiplex PCR; TCRdb keeps in-frame clones, though not all of them. The sample contains roughly 150,000 clones, roughly four fifths of which appear only once. Sequencing input: PBMCs. These TCRs come from a girl aged 2-10 years in good health and CMV-seropositive.

This clone came up a few times. The chain links TRBV19 to TRBJ1-5; possibly TRBD1 for D (6 bases). Germline V lookup: CDR1 LNHDA, CDR2 SQIVND (reference sequence). V lost 5 bases and J lost 0, with 11 bases in between. This CDR3 region has 15 residues. The CDR3 nucleotides are TGTGCCAGTAGTCCTCAGGGGTATAGCAATCAGCCCCAGCATTTT. As protein: CASSPQGYSNQPQHF.

The rearrangement uses TRBV7-9 and TRBJ2-7; 8 bases map to TRBD1. After removal of 0 bases from V and 3 bases from J, the junction contained 10 bases not matched to a gene. Germline values: CDR1 SEHNR, CDR2 FQNEAQ (reference sequence). The CDR3 has 17 residues. CDR3 coding DNA: TGTGCCAGCAGCTTAGCGAGCCCGGGACAGGAGATCTACGAGCAGTACTTC. Translating it yields CASSLASPGQEIYEQYF.

The V call is TRBV7-3, the J call TRBJ2-1, with 10 nucleotides matching TRBD2. The V and J ends lost 0 bases and 5 bases, in that order; junction bases with no gene match: 7. The CDR3 contains 17 residues. CDR1 is SGHTA and CDR2 is FQGTGA in the germline V gene. CDR3 loop: CASSLTPSGREDNEQFF. CDR3 sequence (DNA): TGTGCCAGCAGCTTAACTCCAAGCGGGAGGGAAGACAATGAGCAGTTCTTC.

The J gene is TRBJ1-2, the V gene TRBV5-1, with 9 bases identical to TRBD1. Losses at the gene ends were 4 bases for V and 8 bases for J; bases not matched to a gene: 6. The CDR3 has 13 amino acids. The germline gives CDR1 SGHRS, CDR2 YFSETQ. CDR3 in amino acids: CASSGDRAAGYTF. CDR3 bases: TGCGCCAGCAGCGGGGACAGGGCGGCCGGCTACACCTTC.

This chain's CDR3 is CASSLTSAVAGELFF. The CDR3 coding sequence is TGTGCCAGCAGCTTAACTAGCGCGGTGGCCGGGGAGCTGTTTTTT. V and J are TRBV7-3 and TRBJ2-2; tentatively, D is TRBD2 (5 bases). CDR1 is SGHTA, CDR2 FQGTGA, per germline. This CDR3 is 15 amino acids long. The V and J ends lost 0 bases and 6 bases respectively, with 11 bases between them.